The clone carrying this T cell receptor beta chain was detected a few times. Its antigen is still unknown. Coverage ceases 3 residues before the CDR3 finishes, and the germline J gene fills in the end. The data belong to a study of T cell clonality in common variable immunodeficiency. CVID and control samples used equivalent genomic DNA input. Assay: immunoSEQ multiplex PCR; the TCRdb copy retains only in-frame clones and omits some. The sample holds roughly 50,000 clones, and no clone turns up only once. Each donor provided about 5 to 9 ml of heparinized whole blood. CDR1 and CDR2 (germline): PRHDT, FYEKMQ (reference sequence). This CDR3 comprises 17 residues. Unmatched junction bases numbered 5, after V lost 0 bases and J lost 6 bases. Whole-study findings and limits: Fewer TCRbeta clones were shared among CVID subjects than controls. CVID subjects showed higher TCRbeta clonality than healthy controls.

The TCR sequence derives from a person aged 18 to 70 in good health. The sample was peripheral blood mononuclear cells. The V and J genes are TRBV13 and TRBJ2-1, with TRBD2 matching over 13 bases. This CDR3 reads CASSLGGGLAGSNEQFF. CDR3 bases read: TGTGCCAGCAGCTTAGGGGGGGGACTAGCGGGATCCAATGAG. Full variable domain (missing parts from reference TRBV13 and TRBJ2-1): AAGVIQSPRHLIKEKRETATLKCYPIPRHDTVYWYQQGPGQDPQFLISFYEKMQSDKGSIPDRFSAQQFSDYHSELNMSSLELGDSALYFCASSLGGGLAGSNEQFFGPGTRLTVL.